This TCR beta chain was profiled in a study of T cells in placental villitis. About the study as a whole: Placental TCR-beta repertoires were compared across villitis of unknown etiology, gestational-age-matched unaffected controls, and infectious villitis in order to test an allograft-versus-infection hypothesis.

Concerning this clone itself: The antigen it binds to is not known. There are no base qualities to consult, and no much larger clone falls within one base.

The five infectious villitis placentae, four with confirmed cytomegalovirus and one with Toxoplasma gondii, were included without being matched to the other groups. Mothers with infectious villitis were younger, had smaller fetuses, and delivered preterm or experienced intrauterine demise in a couple of cases. Placentae were collected after delivery and underwent gross and histological evaluation before archival tissue selection. Five 10-micron scrolls were cut from each FFPE block, and DNA was isolated using the AllPrep DNA/RNA FFPE Tissue kit. NanoDrop was used to check DNA concentration and purity, and a Bioanalyzer was used to assess RNA quality. Overall results and qualifications from the work: Small amounts of decidua were contained in the paraffin blocks, so some of the captured T cells, especially in controls, may have been decidual rather than villous infiltrates. Higher CMV-specific clone frequencies were found in infectious CMV cases than in villitis of unknown etiology (about 0.01 vs 0.001), and no difference in CMV-specific clone frequencies was seen between villitis of unknown etiology and controls. With bulk tissue sequencing, helper, regulatory or cytotoxic T cells could not be distinguished, nor could maternal versus fetal T cells, and gamma-delta receptors were excluded.

The CDR3 numbers 14 residues from cysteine through phenylalanine. Just CDR3 DNA is preserved here, 42 bases in frame from base 1. The germline V gene provides CDR1 MNHEY and CDR2 SVGAGI. For this chain, trimming is 9 bases at the V end and 1 base at the J end, and the number of junction bases without a gene match is 5. Amplification of TCR-beta CDR3 regions from genomic DNA was performed with the immunoSEQ v4 bias-controlled multiplex PCR assay, which was run blinded to group allocation. To estimate the quantities of nucleated cells and T cells in each sample, reference gene primers were added alongside the TCR-beta primers. Sequencing of the libraries was performed on an Illumina MiSeq with a 100-cycle paired-end protocol. As for how the authors treated the data: The immunoSEQ Analyzer software was used to calculate diversity and richness, with richness measured by iChao1 and clonality based on Pielou evenness and Shannon diversity (range 0-1, where higher values mean less diversity). Using confidence 3 and substitution 2, CDR3 amino acid sequences together with their V/J genes were queried against VDJdb for CMV, EBV and influenza A specificities. The Morisita-Horn index was used to assess TCR-beta amino acid clonotype overlap between villitis of unknown etiology, infectious villitis and control repertoires. In TCRdb, the immuneACCESS table is reduced to in-frame sequences with V and J assigned. These tables do not hold every clone; where another copy was compared, an unresolved V gene accounts for under half, and the others remain unexplained. That table gives V, J and clone size, and the DNA gave D and trimming. The sample profile shows 3,200 or so clones; roughly 79% of them were found once. Of the sample, around 18% falls within the top ten clones.

Sequencing used placental tissue containing maternal and fetal cells. The chain links TRBV6-5 with TRBJ1-1, with 10 central nucleotides matching TRBD1. The TCR was taken from a human patient with infectious villitis; the placental T cells may come from both mother and fetus. CDR3 region: CASMTGGTNTEAFF. The DNA reads TGTGCCAGTATGACAGGGGGCACGAACACTGAAGCTTTCTTT.